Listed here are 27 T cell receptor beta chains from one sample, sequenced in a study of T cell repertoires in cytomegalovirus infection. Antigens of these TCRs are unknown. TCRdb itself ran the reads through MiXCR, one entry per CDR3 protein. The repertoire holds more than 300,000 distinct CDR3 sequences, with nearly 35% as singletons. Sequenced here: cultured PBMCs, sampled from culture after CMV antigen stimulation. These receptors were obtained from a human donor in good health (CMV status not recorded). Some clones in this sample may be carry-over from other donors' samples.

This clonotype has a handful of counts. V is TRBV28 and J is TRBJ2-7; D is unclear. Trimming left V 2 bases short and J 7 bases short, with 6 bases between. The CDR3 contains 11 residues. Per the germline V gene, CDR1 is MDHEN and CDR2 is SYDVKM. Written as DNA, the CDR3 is TGTGCCAGCAGTTTAACTCGGGAGCAGTACTTC. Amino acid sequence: CASSLTREQYF.

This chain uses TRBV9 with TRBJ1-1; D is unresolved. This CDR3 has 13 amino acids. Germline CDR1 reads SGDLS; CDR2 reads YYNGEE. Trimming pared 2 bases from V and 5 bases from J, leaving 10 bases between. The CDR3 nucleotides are TGTGCCAGCAGCGTTGTCGGTAAGACTGAAGCTTTCTTT. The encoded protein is CASSVVGKTEAFF.

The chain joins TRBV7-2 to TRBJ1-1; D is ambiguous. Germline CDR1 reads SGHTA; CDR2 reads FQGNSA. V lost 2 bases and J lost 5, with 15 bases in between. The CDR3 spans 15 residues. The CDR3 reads CASSLFSTEITEAFF. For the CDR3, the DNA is TGTGCCAGCAGCTTATTTTCTACAGAGATTACTGAAGCTTTCTTT.

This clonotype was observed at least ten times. In DNA form, the CDR3 reads TGTGCCAGCACGCGGGGGCTTGAGGAAAAACTGTTTTTT. Its protein product is CASTRGLEEKLFF. This sequence joins TRBV5-6 and TRBJ1-4; D might be TRBD1 (6 bases). CDR3 size: 13 residues. The V end was cut by 6 bases, the J end by 8 bases, with 14 bases between. From germline, CDR1 is SGHDT and CDR2 YYEEEE.

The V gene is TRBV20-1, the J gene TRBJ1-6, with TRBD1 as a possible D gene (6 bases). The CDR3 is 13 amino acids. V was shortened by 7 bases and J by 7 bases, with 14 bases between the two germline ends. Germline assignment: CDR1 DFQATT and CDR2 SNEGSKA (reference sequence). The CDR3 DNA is TGCAGTGGGAGGAAGGGGGAAAATTCACCCCTCCACTTT. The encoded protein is CSGRKGENSPLHF.

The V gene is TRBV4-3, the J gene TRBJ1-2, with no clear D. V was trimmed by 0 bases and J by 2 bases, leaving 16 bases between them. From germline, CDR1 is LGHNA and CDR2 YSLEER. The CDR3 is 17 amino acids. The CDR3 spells CASSQESWASRNYGYTF. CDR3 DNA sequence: TGCGCCAGCAGCCAAGAAAGTTGGGCAAGCCGGAACTATGGCTACACCTTC.

For the CDR3, the DNA is TGTGCCAGCAGTCAATACCCGGACAGGGGTAACTATGGCTACACCTTC. Encoded protein: CASSQYPDRGNYGYTF. The V gene is TRBV28, the J gene TRBJ1-2; 9 positions match TRBD1. The CDR3 loop spans 16 amino acids. The J segment lost 1 base and the V segment lost 5 bases, leaving 8 bases of the junction unmatched. In germline, CDR1 is MDHEN, CDR2 SYDVKM.

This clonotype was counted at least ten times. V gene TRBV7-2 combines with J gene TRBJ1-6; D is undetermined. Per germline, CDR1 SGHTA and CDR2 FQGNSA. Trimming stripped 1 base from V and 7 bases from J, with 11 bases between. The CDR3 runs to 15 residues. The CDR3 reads CASSLVAGENSPLHF. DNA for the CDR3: TGTGCCAGCAGCTTAGTGGCCGGAGAAAATTCACCCCTCCACTTT. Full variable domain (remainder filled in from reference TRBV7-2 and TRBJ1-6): GAGVSQSPSNKVTEKGKDVELRCDPISGHTALYWYRQSLGQGLEFLIYFQGNSAPDKSGLPSDRFSAERTGGSVSTLTIQRTQQEDSAVYLCASSLVAGENSPLHFGNGTRLTVT.

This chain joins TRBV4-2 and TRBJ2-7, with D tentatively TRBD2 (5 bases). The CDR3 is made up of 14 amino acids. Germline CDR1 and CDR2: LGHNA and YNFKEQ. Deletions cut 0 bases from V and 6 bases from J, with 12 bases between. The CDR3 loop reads CASSQETGSGEQYF. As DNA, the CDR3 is TGTGCCAGCAGCCAAGAAACGGGGTCCGGCGAGCAGTACTTC.

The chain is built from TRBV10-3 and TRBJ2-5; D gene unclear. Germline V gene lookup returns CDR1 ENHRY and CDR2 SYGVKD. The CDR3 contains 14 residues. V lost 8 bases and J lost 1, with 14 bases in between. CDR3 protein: CAIANPNSQETQYF. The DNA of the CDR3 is TGTGCCATCGCGAACCCGAACTCCCAAGAGACCCAGTACTTC.

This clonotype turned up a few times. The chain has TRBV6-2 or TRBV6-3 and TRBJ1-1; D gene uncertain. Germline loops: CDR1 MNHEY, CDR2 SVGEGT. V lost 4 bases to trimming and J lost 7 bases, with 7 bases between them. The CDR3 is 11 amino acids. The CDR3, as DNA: TGTGCCAGCAGTTCCCGGGATGAAGCTTTCTTT. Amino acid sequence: CASSSRDEAFF.

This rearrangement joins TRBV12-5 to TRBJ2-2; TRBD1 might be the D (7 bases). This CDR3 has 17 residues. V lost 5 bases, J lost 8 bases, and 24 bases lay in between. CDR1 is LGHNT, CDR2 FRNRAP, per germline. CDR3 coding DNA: TGTGCTAGTGGTACTAGCCCCGGAGACAGGGCGTATGGGGAGCTGTTTTTT. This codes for CASGTSPGDRAYGELFF.

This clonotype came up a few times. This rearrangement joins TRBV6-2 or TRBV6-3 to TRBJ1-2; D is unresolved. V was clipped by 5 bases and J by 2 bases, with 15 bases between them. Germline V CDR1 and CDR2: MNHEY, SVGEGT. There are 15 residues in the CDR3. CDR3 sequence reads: CASSNILVRNYGYTF. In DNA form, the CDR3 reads TGTGCCAGCAGTAACATATTGGTCCGGAACTATGGCTACACCTTC.

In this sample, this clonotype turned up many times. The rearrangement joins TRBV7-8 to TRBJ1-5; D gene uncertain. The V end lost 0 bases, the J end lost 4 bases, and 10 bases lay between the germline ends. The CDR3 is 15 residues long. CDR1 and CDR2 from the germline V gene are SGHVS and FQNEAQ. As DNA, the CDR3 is TGTGCCAGCAGCTTAGCGCAGTTGGGGAATCAGCCCCAGCATTTT. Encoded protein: CASSLAQLGNQPQHF.

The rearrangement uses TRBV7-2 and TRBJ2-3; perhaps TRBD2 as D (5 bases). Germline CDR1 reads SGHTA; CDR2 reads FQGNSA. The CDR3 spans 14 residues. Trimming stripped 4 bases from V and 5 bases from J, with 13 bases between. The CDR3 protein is CASSYYSGLDTQYF. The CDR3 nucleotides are TGTGCCAGCAGCTACTACAGCGGACTAGATACGCAGTATTTT.

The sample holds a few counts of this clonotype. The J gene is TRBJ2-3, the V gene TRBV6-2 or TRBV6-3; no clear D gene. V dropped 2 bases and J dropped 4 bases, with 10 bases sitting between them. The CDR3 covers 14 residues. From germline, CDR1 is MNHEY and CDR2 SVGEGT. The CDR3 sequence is CASSYGLPPDTQYF. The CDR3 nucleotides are TGTGCCAGCAGTTACGGGCTCCCTCCAGATACGCAGTATTTT.

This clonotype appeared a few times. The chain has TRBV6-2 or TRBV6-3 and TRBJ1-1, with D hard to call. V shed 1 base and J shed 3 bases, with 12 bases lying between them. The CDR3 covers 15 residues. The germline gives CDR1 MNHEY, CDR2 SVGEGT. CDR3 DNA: TGTGCCAGCAGTTACTATTCAAGGGTATACACTGAAGCTTTCTTT. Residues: CASSYYSRVYTEAFF.

CDR3 nucleotide sequence: TGCGCCAGCAGCCAGGGACTAGCGGGAGGGCCGAGCACCGGGGAGCTGTTTTTT. It specifies CASSQGLAGGPSTGELFF. The rearrangement links TRBV4-1 to TRBJ2-2; 16 nucleotides agree with TRBD2. Germline trimming cut 3 bases from V and 4 bases from J; bases unmatched to any gene: 5. CDR1 is MGHRA and CDR2 is YSYEKL in the germline V gene. The CDR3 runs to 18 residues.

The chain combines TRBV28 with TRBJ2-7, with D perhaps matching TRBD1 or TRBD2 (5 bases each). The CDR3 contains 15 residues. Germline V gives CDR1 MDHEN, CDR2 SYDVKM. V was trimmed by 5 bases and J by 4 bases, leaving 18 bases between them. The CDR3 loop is CASSPRLRGYYEQYF. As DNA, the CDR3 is TGTGCCAGCAGTCCCCGCCTGAGGGGCTATTACGAGCAGTACTTC.

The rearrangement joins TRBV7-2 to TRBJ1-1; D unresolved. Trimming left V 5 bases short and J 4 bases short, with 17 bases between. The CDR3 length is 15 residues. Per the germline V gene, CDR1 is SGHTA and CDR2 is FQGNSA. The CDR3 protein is CASSLTGPKGTEAFF. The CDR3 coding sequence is TGTGCCAGCAGCCTGACCGGGCCGAAAGGCACTGAAGCTTTCTTT.

CDR3 residues: CSVEQGGTEAFF. In DNA form, the CDR3 reads TGCAGCGTGGAACAGGGCGGCACTGAAGCTTTCTTT. V and J are TRBV29-1 and TRBJ1-1; a possible D gene is TRBD1 (6 bases). CDR3 length: 12 amino acids. Germline V gives CDR1 SQVTM, CDR2 ANQGSEA. V shed 6 bases and J shed 4 bases, with 12 bases lying between them.

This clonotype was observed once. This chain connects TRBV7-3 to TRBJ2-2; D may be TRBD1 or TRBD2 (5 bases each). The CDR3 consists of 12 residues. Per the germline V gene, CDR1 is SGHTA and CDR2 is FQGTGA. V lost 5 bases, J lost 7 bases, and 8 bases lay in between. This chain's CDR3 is CASSERGGELFF. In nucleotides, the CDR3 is TGTGCCAGCAGCGAGAGGGGCGGGGAGCTGTTTTTT.

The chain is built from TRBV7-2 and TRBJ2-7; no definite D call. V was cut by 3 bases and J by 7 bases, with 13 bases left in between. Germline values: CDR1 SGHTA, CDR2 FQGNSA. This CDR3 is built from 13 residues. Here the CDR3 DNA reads TGTGCCAGCAGCTTTAGTCTGGTAAGGGAGCAGTACTTC. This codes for CASSFSLVREQYF.

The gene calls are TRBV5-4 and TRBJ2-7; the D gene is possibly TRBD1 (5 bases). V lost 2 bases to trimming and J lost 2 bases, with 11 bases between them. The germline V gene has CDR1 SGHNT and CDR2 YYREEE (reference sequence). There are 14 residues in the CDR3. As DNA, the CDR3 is TGTGCCAGCAGCTTTCAGGGTAGCCCCTACGAGCAGTACTTC. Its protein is CASSFQGSPYEQYF.

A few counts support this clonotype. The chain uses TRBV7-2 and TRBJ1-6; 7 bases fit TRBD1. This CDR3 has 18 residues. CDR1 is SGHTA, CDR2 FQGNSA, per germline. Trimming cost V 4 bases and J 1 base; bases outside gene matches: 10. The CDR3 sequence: CASSSETGVSSYNSPLHF. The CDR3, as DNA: TGTGCCAGCAGCTCGGAAACAGGGGTATCGTCCTATAATTCACCCCTCCACTTT.

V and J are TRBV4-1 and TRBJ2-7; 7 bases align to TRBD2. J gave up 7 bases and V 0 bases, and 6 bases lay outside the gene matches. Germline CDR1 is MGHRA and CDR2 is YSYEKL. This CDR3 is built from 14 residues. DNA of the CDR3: TGCGCCAGCAGCCAAGATACGGCGGGAGAAGAGCAGTACGTC. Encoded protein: CASSQDTAGEEQYV.

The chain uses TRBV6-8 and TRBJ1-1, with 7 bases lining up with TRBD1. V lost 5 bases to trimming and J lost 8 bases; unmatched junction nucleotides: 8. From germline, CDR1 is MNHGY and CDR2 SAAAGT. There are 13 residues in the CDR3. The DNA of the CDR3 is TGTGCCAGCAGTGGAATGTGGGACAGAGAAGCTTTCTTT. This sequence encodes CASSGMWDREAFF.